This passage covers 32 T cell receptor beta chains from one sample sequenced in a study of PD-L1 blockade in urothelial cancer. TCRdb's table, derived via immunoSEQ multiplex PCR, lists solely in-frame clones and lacks some. Among 90,000 or so clones listed, 90% were seen once. The time point here: pretreatment peripheral blood. The sequencing used PBMCs, collected around atezolizumab (anti-PD-L1) treatment. The receptor source for this set is a man aged 60 to 75 with urothelial cancer.

Only one count was recorded for this clone. J is TRBJ2-7 and V is TRBV11-2; no clear D gene. Germline V gives CDR1 SGHAT, CDR2 FQNNGV. The CDR3 length is 13 residues. Between the trimmed V and J ends, which lost 0 bases and 7 bases, there was a span of 10 bases. The CDR3 DNA reads TGTGCCAGCAGCTTAGAAAGCGCTGGGGAGCAGTACTTC. Translation gives CASSLESAGEQYF.

The chain links TRBV9 to TRBJ2-1; maybe TRBD1 (6 bases). V was pared by 5 bases and J by 8 bases, with 14 bases between. The CDR3 is made up of 13 amino acids. CDR1 is SGDLS, CDR2 YYNGEE, per germline. The CDR3 coding sequence is TGTGCCAGCAGTAACCAGGGGCCTTATGAGCAGTTCTTC. Its translation: CASSNQGPYEQFF.

V gene TRBV5-1 combines with J gene TRBJ1-6; 9 bases align to TRBD1. This CDR3 contains 15 residues. The germline V gene has CDR1 SGHRS and CDR2 YFSETQ. The V and J ends lost 4 bases and 7 bases, in that order; junction bases with no gene match: 6. Written as DNA, the CDR3 is TGCGCCAGCAGCACACGGGACAGGGACAATTCACCCCTCCACTTT. Encoded protein: CASSTRDRDNSPLHF.

The chain uses TRBV5-1 and TRBJ2-6, with 9 nucleotides matching TRBD1. CDR3 size: 16 residues. The V and J ends lost 3 bases and 4 bases, in that order; junction bases with no gene match: 5. The germline V gene encodes CDR1 SGHRS and CDR2 YFSETQ. CDR3 in amino acids: CASSSGQGSGANVLTF. CDR3 sequence (DNA): TGCGCCAGCAGCTCTGGACAGGGGTCCGGGGCCAACGTCCTGACTTTC.

This chain uses TRBV9 with TRBJ1-3, with D tentatively TRBD1 (5 bases). The CDR3 has 15 residues. Germline V gene lookup returns CDR1 SGDLS and CDR2 YYNGEE. V was trimmed by 4 bases and J by 0 bases, leaving 11 bases between them. CDR3 amino acids: CASSPGGISGNTIYF. The CDR3 DNA reads TGTGCCAGCAGCCCCGGGGGGATCTCTGGAAACACCATATATTTT. The full variable domain, its missing parts supplied by reference TRBV9 and TRBJ1-3, is DSGVTQTPKHLITATGQRVTLRCSPRSGDLSVYWYQQSLDQGLQFLIQYYNGEERAKGNILERFSAQQFPDLHSELNLSSLELGDSALYFCASSPGGISGNTIYFGEGSWLTVV.

This chain joins TRBV6-1 and TRBJ2-7; 9 bases are shared with TRBD1. The CDR3 consists of 16 residues. The germline CDR1 and CDR2 sequences are MNHNS and SASEGT. V shed 4 bases, J shed 4 bases, and the junction held 11 bases outside the gene matches. The CDR3, as DNA: TGTGCCAGCAGTGTCCACACCACCGGGACAGGGTACGAGCAGTACTTC. Translation: CASSVHTTGTGYEQYF.

Note on this clone: This specimen includes other DNA sequences encoding the same CDR3. This chain links TRBV19 with TRBJ2-1; D remains ambiguous. The CDR3 sequence is 13 residues long. The ends were cut back, 0 bases at V and 4 bases at J, with 4 bases in the middle. CDR1 is LNHDA, CDR2 SQIVND, per germline (reference sequence). In DNA form, the CDR3 reads TGTGCCAGTAGTATAGATCGGTACAATGAGCAGTTCTTC. This gives the protein CASSIDRYNEQFF.

J is TRBJ1-3 and V is TRBV5-4; a possible D gene is TRBD1 (5 bases). From germline, CDR1 is SGHNT and CDR2 YYREEE (reference sequence). The CDR3 covers 14 residues. Between the trimmed V and J ends, which lost 4 bases and 2 bases, there was a span of 10 bases. The CDR3 protein is CASSTREAGNTIYF. The CDR3 region has the DNA TGTGCCAGCAGCACCAGGGAGGCTGGAAACACCATATATTTT. Variable domain in full (rest from reference TRBV5-4 and TRBJ1-3): ETGVTQSPTHLIKTRGQQVTLRCSSQSGHNTVSWYQQALGQGPQFIFQYYREEENGRGNFPPRFSGLQFPNYSSELNVNALELDDSALYLCASSTREAGNTIYFGEGSWLTVV.

This clone was picked up a small number of times. The chain combines TRBV4-2 with TRBJ2-7; TRBD1 agrees at 10 bases. CDR3 size: 15 residues. The germline CDR1 and CDR2 sequences are LGHNA and YNFKEQ. V trimming: 1 base; J trimming: 3 bases; junction bases outside the gene matches: 3. The CDR3 DNA follows: TGTGCCAGCAGCCAAGGGGGGGACAGGGGCTACGAGCAGTACTTC. Protein product: CASSQGGDRGYEQYF.

The chain is built from TRBV6-1 and TRBJ2-2; 14 bases match TRBD2. CDR3 length: 17 amino acids. V shed 4 bases, J shed 4 bases, and the junction held 5 bases outside the gene matches. Germline V gene sequence: CDR1 MNHNS, CDR2 SASEGT. The CDR3 sequence: CASSGAGLAGGTGELFF. As DNA, the CDR3 is TGTGCCAGCAGTGGAGCCGGACTAGCGGGGGGCACCGGGGAGCTGTTTTTT.

V is TRBV4-3 and J is TRBJ1-5; D not certain. V was pared by 0 bases and J by 6 bases, with 6 bases between. In germline, CDR1 is LGHNA, CDR2 YSLEER. CDR3 length: 13 amino acids. The CDR3 protein is CASSQESGQPQHF. The CDR3 DNA reads as TGCGCCAGCAGCCAAGAATCGGGTCAGCCCCAGCATTTT.

This chain joins TRBV7-9 and TRBJ2-5; TRBD1 matches at 7 bases. The CDR3 has 14 amino acids. Germline V gene data show CDR1 as SEHNR and CDR2 as FQNEAQ (reference sequence). V was pared by 5 bases and J by 1 base, with 4 bases of the junction left unmatched. The CDR3 DNA reads TGTGCCAGCAGCCCGGACAGGTCCCAAGAGACCCAGTACTTC. It encodes CASSPDRSQETQYF. Supplemented by reference TRBV7-9 and TRBJ2-5, the full variable domain reads DTGVSQNPRHKITKRGQNVTFRCDPISEHNRLYWYRQTLGQGPEFLTYFQNEAQLEKSRLLSDRFSAERPKGSFSTLEIQRTEQGDSAMYLCASSPDRSQETQYFGPGTRLLVL.

The rearrangement links TRBV5-1 to TRBJ1-1; a weak D match, TRBD1 (5 bases). Germline V gives CDR1 SGHRS, CDR2 YFSETQ. V shed 2 bases and J shed 1 base, with 12 bases lying between them. The CDR3 runs 15 residues. The CDR3 DNA reads as TGCGCCAGCAGCTTTGTGGGGGGTAGGAACACTGAAGCTTTCTTT. Amino acids: CASSFVGGRNTEAFF.

The chain combines TRBV7-2 with TRBJ1-2, with TRBD1 matching 8 bases. The CDR3 runs 16 residues. Germline CDR1 and CDR2: SGHTA and FQGNSA. Germline trimming cut 6 bases from V and 3 bases from J; bases unmatched to any gene: 12. CDR3: CASRIGNRGLDYGYTF. The CDR3 nucleotides are TGTGCCAGCAGAATCGGGAACAGGGGGTTGGACTATGGCTACACCTTC.

Written as DNA, the CDR3 is TGTGCCAGCAGCTTAGCGGGGTCCACAGATACGCAGTATTTT. It is translated as CASSLAGSTDTQYF. This chain joins TRBV7-3 and TRBJ2-3, with D possibly matching TRBD2 (6 bases). Trimming cost V 2 bases and J 2 bases, with 8 bases left between them. The CDR3 has 14 amino acids. Germline-derived CDR1 and CDR2 are SGHTA and FQGTGA.

The chain carries TRBV30 and TRBJ2-7; 11 nucleotides match TRBD2. The CDR3 length is 19 residues. Germline V gene lookup returns CDR1 GTSNPN and CDR2 SVGIG (reference sequence). J gave up 6 bases and V 3 bases, and 22 bases lay outside the gene matches. The CDR3 sequence: CAWSPLTSGTRSGFREQYF. For the CDR3, the DNA is TGTGCCTGGAGCCCACTGACTAGCGGGACCCGTTCTGGGTTTCGCGAGCAGTACTTC.

The rearrangement joins TRBV6-1 to TRBJ2-1, with D possibly TRBD2 on 5 matching bases. This CDR3 region has 14 residues. With 2 bases removed from V and 2 bases from J, the gap between germline ends came to 7 bases. Germline CDR1 MNHNS, CDR2 SASEGT. This chain's CDR3 is CASSERGTYNEQFF. For the CDR3, the DNA is TGTGCCAGCAGTGAACGAGGGACCTACAATGAGCAGTTCTTC.

The chain combines TRBV5-5 with TRBJ2-2; TRBD1 matches 8 bases. J lost 1 base, V lost 2 bases, and 1 base had no gene match. The CDR3 contains 15 residues. CDR1 and CDR2 (germline): SGHKS, YYEKEE (reference sequence). The CDR3: CASSFGTGNTGELFF. CDR3 sequence (DNA): TGTGCCAGCAGCTTTGGGACAGGGAACACCGGGGAGCTGTTTTTT.

V and J are TRBV9 and TRBJ2-7; no clear D. V lost 0 bases and J 6 bases, leaving 16 bases between the germline ends. The CDR3 sequence is 15 residues long. Looked up from germline, CDR1 is SGDLS and CDR2 is YYNGEE. The CDR3 loop reads CASSVEDTLLSEQYF. CDR3 bases: TGTGCCAGCAGCGTAGAAGACACTCTCTTGTCCGAGCAGTACTTC.

The chain joins TRBV2 to TRBJ1-4; 8 bases align to TRBD1. This CDR3 is 16 amino acids long. J gave up 4 bases and V 6 bases, and 10 bases lay outside the gene matches. Germline V lookup: CDR1 SNHLY, CDR2 FYNNEI. The CDR3 spells CASRLHLQGDNEKLFF. In DNA form, the CDR3 reads TGTGCCAGCAGGCTACATTTACAGGGGGATAATGAAAAACTGTTTTTT.

The CDR3 nucleotides are TGTGCCAGCAGCTTACCCCTTGGGACTACCCCTGAGCAGTTCTTC. As protein: CASSLPLGTTPEQFF. The rearrangement links TRBV11-2 to TRBJ2-1; 7 positions match TRBD2. This CDR3 is 15 amino acids long. Looked up from germline, CDR1 is SGHAT and CDR2 is FQNNGV. V trimming: 2 bases; J trimming: 9 bases; junction bases outside the gene matches: 10.

This clone was found once. V usage is TRBV28 and J usage is TRBJ2-1; 12 bases are a match to TRBD1. This CDR3 has 15 amino acids. Germline V gene data show CDR1 as MDHEN and CDR2 as SYDVKM. Trimming took 4 bases from V and 7 from J; bases not matched to a gene: 5. Written as DNA, the CDR3 is TGTGCCAGCAGTTCTCGGGACAGGGGGCTTAATGAGCAGTTCTTC. This sequence encodes CASSSRDRGLNEQFF.

The chain joins TRBV4-2 to TRBJ1-1, with no clear D. The germline CDR1 and CDR2 sequences are LGHNA and YNFKEQ. V lost 4 bases to trimming and J lost 5 bases, with 20 bases between them. This CDR3 region has 16 residues. In DNA, the CDR3 is TGTGCCAGCAGCCCCCCCCTATACGGGGATGAGACTGAAGCTTTCTTT. It encodes CASSPPLYGDETEAFF.

V usage is TRBV2 and J usage is TRBJ1-2, with 9 bases fitting TRBD1. V lost 8 bases, J lost 8 bases, and 12 bases stayed unmatched. The CDR3 runs 14 residues. From germline, CDR1 is SNHLY and CDR2 FYNNEI. The CDR3 nucleotides read TGTGCCAGCCTAGAGGACAGGGGTTTAGGAGGCTACACCTTC. Residues: CASLEDRGLGGYTF.

The gene calls are TRBV27 and TRBJ1-2; TRBD1 might be the D (6 bases). V was shortened by 5 bases and J by 6 bases, with 22 bases between the two germline ends. This CDR3 has 16 residues. Germline CDR1 and CDR2: MNHEY and SMNVEV (reference sequence). CDR3 sequence reads: CASSPSFSGAIDGYTF. CDR3 in DNA: TGTGCCAGCAGTCCTAGTTTCTCAGGGGCGATTGATGGCTACACCTTC.

The chain links TRBV7-3 to TRBJ2-3, with 9 nucleotides matching TRBD2. The CDR3 extends over 16 amino acids. V shed 5 bases and J 2 bases; nucleotides not matched to a gene: 8. Germline CDR1 reads SGHTA; CDR2 reads FQGTGA. The chain's CDR3 is CASSPIAGALTDTQYF. CDR3 coding DNA: TGTGCCAGCAGCCCGATAGCGGGAGCCCTCACAGATACGCAGTATTTT.

This rearrangement joins TRBV2 to TRBJ2-1; 8 bases match TRBD1. Germline V lookup: CDR1 SNHLY, CDR2 FYNNEI. The V segment lost 6 bases and the J segment 5 bases; nucleotides outside the gene matches: 0. This CDR3 is 12 amino acids long. The CDR3 DNA is TGTGCCAGCAGGGACAGGGACAATGAGCAGTTCTTC. Protein: CASRDRDNEQFF.

This chain uses TRBV5-3 with TRBJ2-7; D gene ambiguous. TRBV5-3 is an ORF for which the function is uncertain. Trimming took off 6 bases at V and 6 bases at J, with 7 bases between the two ends. The CDR3 runs to 10 residues. The CDR3, as DNA: TGTGCCAGAAATGGCGGCGAGCAGTACTTC. This sequence encodes CARNGGEQYF.

The chain is built from TRBV5-5 and TRBJ1-3, with a tentative D call TRBD1 (6 bases). V gave up 0 bases and J gave up 3 bases, with 19 bases separating them. Germline values: CDR1 SGHKS, CDR2 YYEKEE (reference sequence). This CDR3 region has 18 residues. The DNA of the CDR3 is TGTGCCAGCAGCTTGGCGTATGGGGGCTATTCATTTGGAAACACCATATATTTT. It encodes CASSLAYGGYSFGNTIYF.

This clone appeared a single time. The chain joins TRBV2 to TRBJ1-6, with a weak D call TRBD1 (5 bases). V was pared by 2 bases and J by 8 bases, with 10 bases between. Germline V gene data show CDR1 as SNHLY and CDR2 as FYNNEI. The CDR3 has 14 residues. For the CDR3, the DNA is TGTGCCAGCAGTGAAAGCAGGGCGGATTCACCCCTCCACTTT. Translation gives CASSESRADSPLHF.

This clone appeared a single time. V is TRBV27 and J is TRBJ2-3, with 11 bases lining up with TRBD2. With V trimmed by 6 bases and J by 4 bases, 3 bases remained unmatched. In germline, CDR1 is MNHEY, CDR2 SMNVEV (reference sequence). The CDR3 is 14 residues long. Here the CDR3 reads CASRTSGGPDTQYF. Written as DNA, the CDR3 is TGTGCCAGCAGAACTAGCGGGGGCCCAGATACGCAGTATTTT.

The rearrangement uses TRBV6-5 and TRBJ1-2; D uncertain. The CDR3 runs 13 residues. Trimming removed 6 bases from V and 2 bases from J, with 10 bases in between. Germline loops: CDR1 MNHEY, CDR2 SVGAGI. The CDR3 DNA sequence: TGTGCCAGCAGAAAGACACAAAACTATGGCTACACCTTC. Amino acids: CASRKTQNYGYTF.